This passage covers 18 T cell receptor beta chains from one sample sequenced in a study of spatial heterogeneity in lung cancer. Time point denoted: sample taken at primary tumor resection. The input material, whole RNA from tumor, nontumor lung or frozen PBMC, was sequenced unsorted. TCRdb fed the 5' RACE reads into MiXCR, producing one record per CDR3 protein. Found here are 4,000 to 5,500 distinct CDR3 sequences, around 19% of them singletons; the top ten hold 20% to 25%. The input for sequencing was normal lung tissue next to the tumor, taken at surgery. These receptors originate from a male donor with early-stage non-small cell lung cancer.

By its share, this clonotype is medium-sized (0.01 to 0.1%). V gene TRBV28 combines with J gene TRBJ1-6; D gene uncertain. V shed 2 bases and J shed 7 bases, with 9 bases lying between them. The CDR3 is 14 residues long. Germline loops: CDR1 MDHEN, CDR2 SYDVKM. The CDR3 coding sequence is TGTGCCAGCAGTTTAGTTAGAAGAAATTCACCCCTCCACTTT. It is translated as CASSLVRRNSPLHF. Looking up the rest from reference TRBV28 and TRBJ1-6 gives the full variable domain: DVKVTQSSRYLVKRTGEKVFLECVQDMDHENMFWYRQDPGLGLRLIYFSYDVKMKEKGDIPEGYSVSREKKERFSLILESASTNQTSMYLCASSLVRRNSPLHFGNGTRLTVT.

This clonotype is labeled medium-sized. This sequence joins TRBV28 and TRBJ2-7; weak D call: TRBD1 (6 bases). Trimming took 2 bases from V and 5 from J, leaving 22 bases between them. The CDR3 extends over 17 amino acids. Looked up from germline, CDR1 is MDHEN and CDR2 is SYDVKM. The CDR3 spells CASSLRQVGARVHEQYF. In DNA form, the CDR3 reads TGTGCCAGCAGTTTAAGACAGGTGGGAGCGAGAGTGCACGAGCAGTACTTC.

This clonotype ranks as medium-sized. The J gene is TRBJ2-1, the V gene TRBV15, with TRBD1 matching over 7 bases. The CDR3 extends over 15 amino acids. The germline gives CDR1 LNHNV, CDR2 YYDKDF (reference sequence). Trimming cost V 1 base and J 3 bases; bases outside gene matches: 3. CDR3 region: CATSRAQGYYNEQFF. The CDR3 DNA follows: TGTGCCACCAGCAGAGCACAGGGGTACTACAATGAGCAGTTCTTC.

There are many counts of this clonotype. The chain's CDR3 is CASSPSGTGPEQYV. The CDR3 nucleotides are TGCGCCAGCAGCCCCTCCGGGACAGGGCCCGAGCAGTACGTC. The chain combines TRBV5-1 with TRBJ2-7, with 9 positions matching TRBD1. CDR1 is SGHRS and CDR2 is YFSETQ in the germline V gene. With 4 bases clipped from V and 6 bases from J, the junction kept 8 bases outside the gene matches. CDR3 length: 14 residues.

The chain uses TRBV18 and TRBJ1-5, with D tentatively TRBD1 (5 bases). The V gene's germline CDR1 is KGHSH and CDR2 LQKENI. The CDR3 spans 13 residues. V was shortened by 3 bases and J by 5 bases, with 8 bases between the two germline ends. The CDR3 is CASSPDRDQPQHF. The CDR3 DNA is TGTGCCAGCTCACCCGACAGAGATCAGCCCCAGCATTTT.

The chain couples TRBV7-9 to TRBJ2-5; 8 bases are shared with TRBD2. Germline loops: CDR1 SEHNR, CDR2 FQNEAQ (reference sequence). This CDR3 region has 14 residues. V gave up 5 bases and J gave up 4 bases; unmatched junction bases: 6. CDR3 in DNA: TGTGCCAGCAGCCCGGGAGGGGGACGAGAGACCCAGTACTTC. Translating it yields CASSPGGGRETQYF.

Regarding this clonotype: This could be a read error, since a much larger clone is one nucleotide away. The chain joins TRBV3-1 to TRBJ2-1; 7 bases fit TRBD2. This CDR3 has 14 residues. V lost 5 bases to trimming and J lost 6 bases; unmatched junction nucleotides: 7. The germline CDR1 and CDR2 sequences are LGHDT and YNNKEL (reference sequence). CDR3 loop: CASSSSRTSNEQFF. Written as DNA, the CDR3 is TGTGCCAGCAGCAGCTCGAGGACTAGCAATGAGCAGTTCTTC.

The chain has TRBV3-1 and TRBJ2-1; D is perhaps TRBD1 or TRBD2 (5 bases each). Trimming stripped 0 bases from V and 4 bases from J, with 10 bases between. Per the germline V gene, CDR1 is LGHDT and CDR2 is YNNKEL (reference sequence). This CDR3 spans 15 amino acids. The CDR3 sequence: CASSQEGTGYNEQFF. CDR3 sequence (DNA): TGTGCCAGCAGCCAAGAAGGGACCGGGTACAATGAGCAGTTCTTC.

This clonotype is categorized as medium-sized. As DNA, the CDR3 is TGCAGCGTGGTGGGACTAGCGGGATTTAATGAGCAGTTCTTC. Translating gives CSVVGLAGFNEQFF. The V and J genes are TRBV29-1 and TRBJ2-1, with TRBD2 matching over 13 bases. V was pared by 6 bases and J by 7 bases, with 6 bases of the junction left unmatched. The CDR3 sequence is 14 residues long. The germline CDR1 and CDR2 sequences are SQVTM and ANQGSEA.

By sample share, this clonotype is medium-sized. DNA of the CDR3: TGCGCCAGCAGCGCATCCCTGGGGGGGCCTGGTGAGCAGTACTTC. Amino acids: CASSASLGGPGEQYF. The rearrangement links TRBV5-1 to TRBJ2-7, with a tentative D call TRBD2 (7 bases). V gave up 4 bases and J gave up 7 bases, with 21 bases separating them. The CDR3 extends over 15 amino acids. CDR1 and CDR2 from the germline V gene are SGHRS and YFSETQ.

Judged by abundance, this clonotype is medium-sized. DNA of the CDR3: TGCAGTGCCCAAATTCCGGGACTCCTCCAAGAGACCCAGTACTTC. Its translation: CSAQIPGLLQETQYF. The chain links TRBV20-1 to TRBJ2-5; maybe TRBD2 (6 bases). The CDR3 is made up of 15 amino acids. The V gene's germline CDR1 is DFQATT and CDR2 SNEGSKA (reference sequence). Trimming cost V 6 bases and J 1 base, with 18 bases left between them.

By its share, this clonotype is medium-sized (0.01 to 0.1%). V and J are TRBV19 and TRBJ2-2; D not resolved. Germline lookup yields CDR1 LNHDA and CDR2 SQIVND (reference sequence). The CDR3 sequence is 13 residues long. Trimming removed 5 bases from V and 4 bases from J, with 8 bases in between. CDR3 sequence reads: CASSPRGTGELFF. CDR3 DNA sequence: TGTGCCAGTAGTCCCCGAGGCACCGGGGAGCTGTTTTTT.

Within the sample, this clonotype is large. The chain couples TRBV27 to TRBJ2-1; D is uncertain. The V end was cut by 5 bases, the J end by 4 bases, with 3 bases between. The germline CDR1 and CDR2 sequences are MNHEY and SMNVEV (reference sequence). The CDR3 spans 11 residues. CDR3 in DNA: TGTGCCAGCAGTAATTACAATGAGCAGTTCTTC. It translates to CASSNYNEQFF.

This clonotype was picked up many times. V and J are TRBV6-6 and TRBJ1-5; D is ambiguous. Trimming took 2 bases from V and 6 from J, leaving 11 bases between them. Germline V CDR1 and CDR2: MNHNY, SVGAGI (reference sequence). The CDR3 is made up of 14 amino acids. Written as DNA, the CDR3 is TGTGCCAGCAGTTACCAGAGTGGGGTTCAGCCCCAGCATTTT. This codes for CASSYQSGVQPQHF.

By share, this clonotype ranks as medium-sized. The V gene is TRBV10-3, the J gene TRBJ1-6; unclear D gene. V gave up 0 bases and J gave up 10 bases, with 7 bases separating them. This CDR3 is 13 amino acids long. The germline V gene has CDR1 ENHRY and CDR2 SYGVKD. The CDR3 spells CAISESVRSPLHF. The CDR3 DNA reads TGTGCCATCAGTGAGTCGGTTCGGTCACCCCTCCACTTT.

The chain recombines TRBV3-1 with TRBJ2-5; no definite D call. V lost 3 bases and J 0 bases, leaving 8 bases between the germline ends. The germline V gene encodes CDR1 LGHDT and CDR2 YNNKEL (reference sequence). This CDR3 contains 14 residues. The CDR3 DNA follows: TGTGCCAGCAGCCATTGGGGATACCAAGAGACCCAGTACTTC. Encoded protein: CASSHWGYQETQYF.

Only one count was recorded for this clonotype. The chain couples TRBV7-2 to TRBJ1-1; TRBD1 is a possible D gene (5 bases). This CDR3 contains 17 residues. Deletions cut 3 bases from V and 5 bases from J, with 22 bases between. Germline CDR1 reads SGHTA; CDR2 reads FQGNSA. CDR3 sequence: CASSFRWDESSRTEAFF. In DNA, the CDR3 is TGTGCCAGCAGCTTTCGCTGGGACGAGTCTTCTAGGACTGAAGCTTTCTTT. The full variable domain, with the rest looked up from reference TRBV7-2 and TRBJ1-1, is GAGVSQSPSNKVTEKGKDVELRCDPISGHTALYWYRQSLGQGLEFLIYFQGNSAPDKSGLPSDRFSAERTGGSVSTLTIQRTQQEDSAVYLCASSFRWDESSRTEAFFGQGTRLTVV.

This chain links TRBV5-1 with TRBJ2-1, with TRBD1 matching 8 bases. The CDR3 is 14 residues long. The ends lost 4 bases at V and 5 bases at J; junction bases unmatched: 5. Germline CDR1 is SGHRS and CDR2 is YFSETQ. CDR3 amino acids: CASSLRTGHNEQFF. DNA of the CDR3: TGCGCCAGCAGCCTGAGGACAGGGCACAATGAGCAGTTCTTC.